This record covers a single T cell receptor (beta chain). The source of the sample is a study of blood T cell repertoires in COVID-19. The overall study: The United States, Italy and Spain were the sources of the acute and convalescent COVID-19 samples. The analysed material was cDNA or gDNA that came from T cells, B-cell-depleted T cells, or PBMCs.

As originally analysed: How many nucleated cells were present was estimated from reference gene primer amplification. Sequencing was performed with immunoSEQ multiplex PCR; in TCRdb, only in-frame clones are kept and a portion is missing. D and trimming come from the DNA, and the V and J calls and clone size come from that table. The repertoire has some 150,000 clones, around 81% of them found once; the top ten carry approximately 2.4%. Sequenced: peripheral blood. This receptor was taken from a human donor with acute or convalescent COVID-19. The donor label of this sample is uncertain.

In DNA, the CDR3 is TGTGCCAGCAGTGAAGTAGAATTCGATGGCTACACCTTC. It codes for CASSEVEFDGYTF. This chain joins TRBV6-1 and TRBJ1-2; D gene unclear. V was shortened by 1 base and J by 6 bases, with 9 bases between the two germline ends. The CDR3 runs to 13 residues. CDR1 is MNHNS, CDR2 SASEGT, per germline.